The entry below describes one T cell receptor beta chain. Its antigen is currently unknown. The TRB libraries of cDNA were built by UMI-labeled 5' RACE. TCRdb re-called the 5' RACE reads and shows each CDR3 protein once, DNA omitted. The sample table sets out about 89,000 distinct CDR3 sequences. This CDR3 has 14 residues. Germline values: CDR1 DFQATT, CDR2 SNEGSKA (reference sequence). Triplicates of 300,000 cells were sorted from each CD8+ T cell subset. CD45RO-CCR7+CD27+CD95- cells counted as naive CD8+ T cells. The sample belongs to a study of CXCR3-negative and CXCR3-positive naive CD8 T cells. Study-wide background: Sequencing brought in approximately 140 million TRB reads altogether, and each library got about 1.5 +/- 0.3 million. Study results and limitations: CXCR3-positive naive cells had TRB CDR3s that were more hydrophobic than CXCR3-negative naive cells had. Memory CD8+ cells had much lower diversity, and both naive subsets had comparably high diversity.

The rearrangement uses TRBV20-1 and TRBJ2-7; TCRdb's D gene call, TRBD1, goes unchecked for lack of DNA. This TCR came from a human donor in good health. Some clones in this sample may be carry-over from other donors' samples. The sample comprised naive CXCR3+ CD8+ T cells from blood. Subset of the sample: CD45RO-CCR7+CD27+CD95- naive CD8+ T cells expressing CXCR3 (TNR3+). CDR3 in amino acids: CSAQDRVVDYEQYF.